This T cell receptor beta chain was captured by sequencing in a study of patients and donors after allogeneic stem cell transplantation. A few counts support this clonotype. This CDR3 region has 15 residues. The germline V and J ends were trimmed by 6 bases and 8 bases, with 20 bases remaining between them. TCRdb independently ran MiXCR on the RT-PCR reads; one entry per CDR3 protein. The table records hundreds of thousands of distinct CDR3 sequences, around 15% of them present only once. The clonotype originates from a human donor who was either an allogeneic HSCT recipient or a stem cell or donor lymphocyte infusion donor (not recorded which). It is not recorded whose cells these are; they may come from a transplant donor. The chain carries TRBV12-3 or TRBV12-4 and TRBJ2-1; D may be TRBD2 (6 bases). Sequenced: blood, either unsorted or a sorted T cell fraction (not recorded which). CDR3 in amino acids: CASSPSRRERDEQFF. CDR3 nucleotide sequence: TGTGCCAGCAGCCCCTCTCGGCGGGAACGTGATGAGCAGTTCTTC.